This T cell receptor beta chain was identified during a study of blood T cell repertoires in COVID-19. Study overall: Nucleic acid was either cDNA or gDNA, and it came from T cells, B-cell-depleted T cells, or PBMCs.

The germline V gene encodes CDR1 SGHVS and CDR2 FNYEAQ. Trimming took off 3 bases at V and 8 bases at J, with 19 bases between the two ends. This CDR3 comprises 16 residues. Original processing methods: Amplification of reference gene primers provided the estimated nucleated cell counts. Sequencing was performed with immunoSEQ multiplex PCR; in TCRdb, only in-frame clones are kept and a portion is missing. D and trimming come from the DNA, and the V and J calls and clone size come from that table. The top ten hold 3% to 4.5% of the sample, which has some 360,000 clones, approximately 89% seen once. Seattle-derived patients entered the study during active infection and were followed longitudinally.

The rearrangement uses TRBV7-6 and TRBJ1-4; D gene uncertain. This TCR was sampled from a woman aged 55-69 years with COVID-19, enrolled during active disease. The sequenced sample consisted of peripheral blood. The CDR3 region has the DNA TGTGCCAGCAGCTTGAGCCGGCCCGGGAGTACCGAAAAACTGTTTTTT. It specifies CASSLSRPGSTEKLFF.